The 10 T cell receptor beta chains below were found in one sample sequenced in a study of cytomegalovirus exposure and HLA in healthy donors (dated 2017 in TCRdb). Libraries came from the immunoSEQ multiplex PCR assay. The immuneACCESS repertoire file appears here via TCRdb, limited to in-frame rearrangements. These files lack a portion of the clones; in checked studies, under half of the deficit traces to unresolved V genes, and the cause of the others is not known. In this sample the table shows 90,000 to 150,000 clones, approximately 85% of which occur a single time. Roughly 5.3% of the sample is held by the ten biggest clonotypes. Sequencing used PBMCs. Receptors originate from a man in his late teens or twenties in good health and CMV-seronegative.

V and J are TRBV27 and TRBJ2-2, with 7 bases identical to TRBD2. Germline V gene lookup returns CDR1 MNHEY and CDR2 SMNVEV (reference sequence). Unmatched junction bases numbered 15, after V lost 3 bases and J lost 2 bases. The CDR3 has 19 residues. CDR3 sequence (DNA): TGTGCCAGCAGTTTCGGTCCTCTTGAGCGGGGCATTAACACCGGGGAGCTGTTTTTT. Translated, it gives CASSFGPLERGINTGELFF.

Only a few counts were recorded for this clone. The V gene is TRBV5-6, the J gene TRBJ2-7; D unresolved. Germline V gene data show CDR1 as SGHDT and CDR2 as YYEEEE. The CDR3 loop spans 15 amino acids. V was shortened by 0 bases and J by 0 bases, with 10 bases between the two germline ends. CDR3 sequence reads: CASSLVPVASYEQYF. The CDR3 bases are TGTGCCAGCAGCTTGGTTCCCGTGGCCTCCTACGAGCAGTACTTC.

The rearrangement uses TRBV11-2 and TRBJ1-2, with 7 bases aligning to TRBD1. This CDR3 contains 14 residues. J gave up 4 bases and V 5 bases, and 7 bases lay outside the gene matches. Germline lookup yields CDR1 SGHAT and CDR2 FQNNGV. The CDR3 here is CASSHGQAFYGYTF. In DNA form, the CDR3 reads TGTGCCAGCAGCCACGGACAGGCCTTCTATGGCTACACCTTC.

V usage is TRBV28 and J usage is TRBJ2-7; possibly TRBD1 for D (6 bases). V lost 2 bases, J lost 2 bases, and 10 bases lay in between. The CDR3 length is 14 residues. The V gene's germline CDR1 is MDHEN and CDR2 SYDVKM. CDR3 amino acids: CASSLQGMTYEQYF. The CDR3 DNA is TGTGCCAGCAGTTTACAGGGGATGACCTACGAGCAGTACTTC.

This clone has just a few counts. The chain recombines TRBV6-4 with TRBJ2-7; possible D gene TRBD1, 5 bases. The CDR3 is 15 amino acids. Trimming stripped 2 bases from V and 2 bases from J, with 13 bases between. From germline, CDR1 is MRHNA and CDR2 SNTAGT. The CDR3 sequence is CASSDKLAGPYEQYF. The CDR3 region has the DNA TGTGCCAGCAGTGACAAGCTCGCAGGGCCCTACGAGCAGTACTTC.

V gene TRBV30 combines with J gene TRBJ1-5; 8 positions agree with TRBD1. V dropped 4 bases and J dropped 4; count of bases not matched to a gene: 9. Germline V gene data show CDR1 as GTSNPN and CDR2 as SVGIG (reference sequence). This CDR3 is 15 amino acids long. Here the CDR3 reads CAWNRDRTSNQPQHF. Written as DNA, the CDR3 is TGTGCCTGGAACCGGGACAGGACCTCAAATCAGCCCCAGCATTTT.

The chain employs TRBV30 and TRBJ1-6, with D possibly TRBD1 on 6 matching bases. V shed 0 bases and J shed 8 bases, with 11 bases lying between them. Germline CDR1 is GTSNPN and CDR2 is SVGIG (reference sequence). The CDR3 has 14 residues. CDR3 sequence: CAWSVRGGYSPLHF. CDR3 bases: TGTGCCTGGAGTGTTAGGGGGGGCTATTCACCCCTCCACTTT.

A few counts support this clone. The chain links TRBV2 to TRBJ2-7; D is ambiguous. Deletions cut 5 bases from V and 3 bases from J, with 5 bases between. The CDR3 runs to 11 residues. Per the germline V gene, CDR1 is SNHLY and CDR2 is FYNNEI. CDR3 region: CASSRDYEQYF. The CDR3 region has the DNA TGTGCCAGCAGTCGAGACTACGAGCAGTACTTC.

The V call is TRBV7-2, the J call TRBJ2-1; D is uncertain. Trimming pared 6 bases from V and 8 bases from J, leaving 11 bases between. This CDR3 is built from 12 residues. Per germline, CDR1 SGHTA and CDR2 FQGNSA. In nucleotides, the CDR3 is TGTGCCAGCAGGTACGCCCGGGATGAGCAGTTCTTC. It yields the protein CASRYARDEQFF.

The rearrangement uses TRBV7-2 and TRBJ2-7; no firm D call. This CDR3 is built from 14 residues. Germline loops: CDR1 SGHTA, CDR2 FQGNSA. Trimming left V 5 bases short and J 2 bases short, with 13 bases between. CDR3 sequence (DNA): TGTGCCAGCAGCGCGACTGAGGCGGCCTACGAGCAGTACTTC. It is translated as CASSATEAAYEQYF. Looking up the rest from reference TRBV7-2 and TRBJ2-7 gives the full variable domain: GAGVSQSPSNKVTEKGKDVELRCDPISGHTALYWYRQSLGQGLEFLIYFQGNSAPDKSGLPSDRFSAERTGGSVSTLTIQRTQQEDSAVYLCASSATEAAYEQYFGPGTRLTVT.